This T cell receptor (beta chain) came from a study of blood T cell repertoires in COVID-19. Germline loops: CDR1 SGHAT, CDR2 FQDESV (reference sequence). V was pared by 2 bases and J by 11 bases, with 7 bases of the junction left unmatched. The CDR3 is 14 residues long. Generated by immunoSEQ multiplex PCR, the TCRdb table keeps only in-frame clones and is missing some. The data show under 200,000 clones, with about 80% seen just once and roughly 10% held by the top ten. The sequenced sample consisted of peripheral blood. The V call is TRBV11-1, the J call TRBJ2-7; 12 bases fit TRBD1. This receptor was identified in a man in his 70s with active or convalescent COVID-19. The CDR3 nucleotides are TGTGCCAGCAGCTTATCCGCCGGGACAGGGGGCGAGTACTTC. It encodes CASSLSAGTGGEYF.